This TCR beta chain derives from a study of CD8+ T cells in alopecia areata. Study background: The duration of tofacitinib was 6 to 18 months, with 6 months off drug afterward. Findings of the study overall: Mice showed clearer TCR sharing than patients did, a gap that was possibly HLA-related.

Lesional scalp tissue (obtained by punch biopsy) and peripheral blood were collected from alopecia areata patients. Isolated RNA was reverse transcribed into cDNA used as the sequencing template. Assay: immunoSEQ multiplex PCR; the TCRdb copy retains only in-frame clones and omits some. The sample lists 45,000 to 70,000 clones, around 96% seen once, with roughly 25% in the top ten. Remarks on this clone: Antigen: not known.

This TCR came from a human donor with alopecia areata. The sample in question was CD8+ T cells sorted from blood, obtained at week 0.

The CDR3 region has the DNA TGTGCCAGCAGCCGCCGGGACAACTACGAGCAGTACTTC. This gives the protein CASSRRDNYEQYF. J is TRBJ2-7 and V is TRBV7-6, with D possibly matching TRBD1 (6 bases). This CDR3 is 13 amino acids long. Germline values: CDR1 SGHVS, CDR2 FNYEAQ. V lost 5 bases and J 3 bases, leaving 11 bases between the germline ends.